These 21 T cell receptor beta chains came from one sample sequenced in a study of cytomegalovirus exposure and HLA in healthy donors. This PCR relied on a set of 60 Vbeta primers and 13 Jbeta primers. Repertoires were generated with immunoSEQ multiplex PCR, while TCRdb's copy carries only in-frame clones and drops some. The sample holds about 160,000 clones, 60% to 85% seen once. Sequencing was carried out using PBMCs. These receptors were taken from a woman aged 50 to 65 in good health and CMV-seropositive.

The J gene is TRBJ2-3, the V gene TRBV7-6; 7 nucleotides match TRBD2. V gave up 5 bases and J gave up 0 bases; unmatched junction bases: 5. From germline, CDR1 is SGHVS and CDR2 FNYEAQ. The CDR3 is 15 amino acids. CDR3 in DNA: TGTGCCAGCAGCCCCCTGGGGGGGAGCACAGATACGCAGTATTTT. Its protein product is CASSPLGGSTDTQYF.

J is TRBJ2-7 and V is TRBV30; a weak D match, TRBD1 (6 bases). The V end was cut by 1 base, the J end by 7 bases, with 14 bases between. The CDR3 covers 13 residues. The germline V gene encodes CDR1 GTSNPN and CDR2 SVGIG (reference sequence). The CDR3 spells CAWSANLRGEQYF. CDR3 sequence (DNA): TGTGCCTGGAGTGCCAACTTAAGGGGGGAGCAGTACTTC.

There are a few counts of this clone. The V gene is TRBV2, the J gene TRBJ2-5; 8 bases agree with TRBD2. The germline CDR1 and CDR2 sequences are SNHLY and FYNNEI. V gave up 6 bases and J gave up 1 base; unmatched junction bases: 7. The length of the CDR3 is 15 residues. DNA for the CDR3: TGTGCCAGCAGCGACCGGGGGGGCCCCCAAGAGACCCAGTACTTC. Amino acid sequence: CASSDRGGPQETQYF.

This chain uses TRBV10-3 with TRBJ2-1; 7 nucleotides align to TRBD2. CDR3 length: 13 residues. Germline CDR1 and CDR2: ENHRY and SYGVKD. V gave up 7 bases and J gave up 0 bases; unmatched junction bases: 0. The CDR3 sequence: CAITGGSYNEQFF. The CDR3 DNA follows: TGTGCCATCACGGGGGGCTCCTACAATGAGCAGTTCTTC.

The chain employs TRBV4-2 and TRBJ1-6; a weak D match, TRBD1 (6 bases). Germline values: CDR1 LGHNA, CDR2 YNFKEQ. This CDR3 is built from 16 residues. V lost 1 base, J lost 7 bases, and 14 bases lay in between. CDR3 residues: CASSQVRSGANSPLHF. For the CDR3, the DNA is TGTGCCAGCAGCCAAGTACGTTCAGGGGCCAATTCACCCCTCCACTTT.

This chain joins TRBV4-1 and TRBJ1-1; a possible D gene is TRBD1 (5 bases). This CDR3 is built from 15 residues. The germline V and J ends were trimmed by 4 bases and 5 bases, with 17 bases remaining between them. Germline lookup yields CDR1 MGHRA and CDR2 YSYEKL. The CDR3 DNA sequence: TGCGCCAGCAGCCTCCCCGGGGGGGGAGGGACTGAAGCTTTCTTT. Its translation is CASSLPGGGGTEAFF.

The chain links TRBV5-1 to TRBJ2-2, with 7 bases aligning to TRBD2. Germline lookup yields CDR1 SGHRS and CDR2 YFSETQ. CDR3 length equals 14 residues. V gave up 4 bases and J gave up 1 base; unmatched junction bases: 1. CDR3 DNA: TGCGCCAGCAGCGGGACTATGAACACCGGGGAGCTGTTTTTT. This encodes CASSGTMNTGELFF.

The chain recombines TRBV4-1 with TRBJ1-1; no definite D call. The CDR3 loop spans 12 amino acids. Germline V lookup: CDR1 MGHRA, CDR2 YSYEKL. Trimming left V 0 bases short and J 8 bases short, with 7 bases between. CDR3 loop: CASSQDRREAFF. The CDR3 region has the DNA TGCGCCAGCAGCCAAGACCGGAGAGAAGCTTTCTTT.

The chain is built from TRBV27 and TRBJ1-6; TRBD1 aligns across 9 bases. CDR1 is MNHEY, CDR2 SMNVEV, per germline (reference sequence). The V and J ends lost 3 bases and 1 base, in that order; junction bases with no gene match: 1. The CDR3 is 16 amino acids. The CDR3 sequence: CASSFGTGSYNSPLHF. DNA of the CDR3: TGTGCCAGCAGTTTCGGGACAGGGTCCTATAATTCACCCCTCCACTTT.

The chain links TRBV2 to TRBJ2-4; D is ambiguous. Trimming pared 1 base from V and 0 bases from J, leaving 7 bases between. The CDR3 contains 15 residues. Germline CDR1 SNHLY, CDR2 FYNNEI. DNA for the CDR3: TGTGCCAGCAGTGAAGAGAGAATAGCCAAAAACATTCAGTACTTC. This codes for CASSEERIAKNIQYF. The entire variable domain, with the rest obtained from reference TRBV2 and TRBJ2-4, is as follows: EPEVTQTPSHQVTQMGQEVILRCVPISNHLYFYWYRQILGQKVEFLVSFYNNEISEKSEIFDDQFSVERPDGSNFTLKIRSTKLEDSAMYFCASSEERIAKNIQYFGAGTRLSVL.

The chain couples TRBV6-1 to TRBJ1-5; 9 nucleotides line up with TRBD1. This CDR3 comprises 14 residues. Trimming removed 2 bases from V and 6 bases from J; junction bases left unmatched: 2. Germline-derived CDR1 and CDR2 are MNHNS and SASEGT. Written as DNA, the CDR3 is TGTGCCAGCAGTGAAAGGGACAGGGCTCAGCCCCAGCATTTT. Amino acids: CASSERDRAQPQHF.

The chain is built from TRBV2 and TRBJ1-1; D may be TRBD1 (6 bases). Per germline, CDR1 SNHLY and CDR2 FYNNEI. The CDR3 is made up of 15 amino acids. V lost 4 bases and J 5 bases, leaving 17 bases between the germline ends. DNA of the CDR3: TGTGCCAGCAGTGCCTCACAGGGTAGTAGGACTGAAGCTTTCTTT. Translating it yields CASSASQGSRTEAFF. Complete variable domain (other parts from reference TRBV2 and TRBJ1-1): EPEVTQTPSHQVTQMGQEVILRCVPISNHLYFYWYRQILGQKVEFLVSFYNNEISEKSEIFDDQFSVERPDGSNFTLKIRSTKLEDSAMYFCASSASQGSRTEAFFGQGTRLTVV.

V is TRBV5-4 and J is TRBJ1-2, with 9 bases lining up with TRBD1. Germline V CDR1 and CDR2: SGHNT, YYREEE (reference sequence). J was trimmed by 8 bases and V by 7 bases; bases with no gene match: 12. The CDR3 extends over 14 amino acids. CDR3 sequence: CASVPQGAGIGYTF. CDR3 nucleotide sequence: TGTGCCAGCGTTCCACAGGGGGCGGGGATCGGCTACACCTTC.

V and J are TRBV5-4 and TRBJ1-1; D not certain. Germline assignment: CDR1 SGHNT and CDR2 YYREEE (reference sequence). Trimming left V 2 bases short and J 1 base short, with 9 bases between. The CDR3 spans 14 residues. CDR3: CASSFSGENTEAFF. In nucleotides, the CDR3 is TGTGCCAGCAGCTTCTCCGGGGAGAACACTGAAGCTTTCTTT.

This chain joins TRBV27 and TRBJ1-6; TRBD1 matches 9 bases. This CDR3 comprises 14 residues. The V segment lost 4 bases and the J segment 8 bases; nucleotides outside the gene matches: 3. Germline CDR1 reads MNHEY; CDR2 reads SMNVEV (reference sequence). CDR3 sequence (DNA): TGTGCCAGCAGTTCCGACAGGGGGTATTCACCCCTCCACTTT. It translates to CASSSDRGYSPLHF.

V usage is TRBV5-1 and J usage is TRBJ2-4; D perhaps matches TRBD2 (5 bases). Deletions cut 0 bases from V and 3 bases from J, with 13 bases between. CDR3 size: 16 residues. The germline V gene has CDR1 SGHRS and CDR2 YFSETQ. The CDR3 here is CASSLAGLAGKNIQYF. CDR3 coding DNA: TGCGCCAGCAGCTTGGCCGGGCTAGCTGGCAAAAACATTCAGTACTTC.

This chain connects TRBV6-5 to TRBJ1-1; D is perhaps TRBD1 (5 bases). The ends were cut back, 7 bases at V and 2 bases at J, with 11 bases in the middle. Germline V gene sequence: CDR1 MNHEY, CDR2 SVGAGI. There are 13 residues in the CDR3. This CDR3 reads CASTGTPNTEAFF. CDR3 sequence (DNA): TGTGCCAGCACTGGGACTCCCAACACTGAAGCTTTCTTT.

This chain uses TRBV10-2 with TRBJ2-3; maybe TRBD2 (5 bases). V lost 0 bases and J lost 4, with 8 bases in between. The CDR3 is 14 residues long. The germline V gene encodes CDR1 WSHSY and CDR2 SAAADI. CDR3 coding DNA: TGCGCCAGCAGTGAGTCGGGGAGCCCAGATACGCAGTATTTT. Protein: CASSESGSPDTQYF.

The count of this clone is one. The chain joins TRBV19 to TRBJ1-2, with TRBD1 matching over 12 bases. CDR1 LNHDA and CDR2 SQIVND come from the germline V gene (reference sequence). The V and J ends lost 5 bases and 4 bases, in that order; junction bases with no gene match: 11. The CDR3 is 17 residues long. CDR3 sequence reads: CASSPDFGTGGRYGYTF. The CDR3 bases are TGTGCCAGTAGTCCCGACTTTGGGACAGGGGGCCGCTATGGCTACACCTTC.

The chain links TRBV15 to TRBJ2-2; D unclear. V was shortened by 1 base and J by 5 bases, with 5 bases between the two germline ends. Per the germline V gene, CDR1 is LNHNV and CDR2 is YYDKDF (reference sequence). The CDR3 runs to 13 residues. The CDR3 nucleotides are TGTGCCACCAGCAGAGTAAAAACCGGGGAGCTGTTTTTT. Amino acid sequence: CATSRVKTGELFF.

This clone was seen a few times. The chain carries TRBV5-1 and TRBJ1-5; 8 positions match TRBD1. CDR1 SGHRS and CDR2 YFSETQ come from the germline V gene. This CDR3 is built from 15 residues. V was clipped by 2 bases and J by 0 bases; unmatched bases: 1. In DNA form, the CDR3 reads TGCGCCAGCAGCTTAGGGACAGGTAGCAATCAGCCCCAGCATTTT. Protein: CASSLGTGSNQPQHF.